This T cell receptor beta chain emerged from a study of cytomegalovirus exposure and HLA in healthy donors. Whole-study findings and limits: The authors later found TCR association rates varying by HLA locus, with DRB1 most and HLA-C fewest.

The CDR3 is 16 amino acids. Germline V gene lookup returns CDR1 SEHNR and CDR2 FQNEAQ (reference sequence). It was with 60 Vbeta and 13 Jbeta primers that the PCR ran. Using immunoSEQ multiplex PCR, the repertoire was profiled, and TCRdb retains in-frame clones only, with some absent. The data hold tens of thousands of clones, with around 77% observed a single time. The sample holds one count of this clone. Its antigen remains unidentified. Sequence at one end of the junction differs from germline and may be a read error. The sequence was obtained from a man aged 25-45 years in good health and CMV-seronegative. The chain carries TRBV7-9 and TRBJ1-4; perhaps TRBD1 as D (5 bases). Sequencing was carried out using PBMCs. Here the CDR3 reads CSSSLLSGRTNEKLFF. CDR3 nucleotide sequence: TGTTCCAGCAGCTTATTATCAGGGCGGACTAATGAAAAACTGTTTTTT.